The source of this T cell receptor beta chain is a study of early stage breast cancer tumors. Study overall: Invasive lobular carcinomas made up about 30% of the 12 ER+/PR+/HER2- tumors. Study-wide points: Unsorted bulk genomic DNA sequencing lacked pairing and functional marker data. Comparing each tissue with blood distinguished tumor from normal in 14 of 16 patients. Enriched TCRB sequences shared across patients were mostly commonly generated sequences.

Between the trimmed V and J ends, which lost 4 bases and 3 bases, there was a span of 8 bases. The germline V gene has CDR1 LGHNA and CDR2 YNFKEQ. The CDR3 loop spans 13 amino acids. TCRdb keeps only in-frame clones here, not all; method: immunoSEQ multiplex PCR. This table has about 11,000 clones, 70% to 80% appearing once. Notes on this clone: What it binds is not known.

The sample consisted of breast tumor tissue. The chain joins TRBV4-2 to TRBJ2-3, with D perhaps TRBD1 (6 bases). This receptor was identified in a person aged 40 to 49 with breast cancer. The CDR3 protein is CASSPQGTDTQYF. CDR3 sequence (DNA): TGTGCCAGCAGCCCACAGGGAACAGATACGCAGTATTTT.